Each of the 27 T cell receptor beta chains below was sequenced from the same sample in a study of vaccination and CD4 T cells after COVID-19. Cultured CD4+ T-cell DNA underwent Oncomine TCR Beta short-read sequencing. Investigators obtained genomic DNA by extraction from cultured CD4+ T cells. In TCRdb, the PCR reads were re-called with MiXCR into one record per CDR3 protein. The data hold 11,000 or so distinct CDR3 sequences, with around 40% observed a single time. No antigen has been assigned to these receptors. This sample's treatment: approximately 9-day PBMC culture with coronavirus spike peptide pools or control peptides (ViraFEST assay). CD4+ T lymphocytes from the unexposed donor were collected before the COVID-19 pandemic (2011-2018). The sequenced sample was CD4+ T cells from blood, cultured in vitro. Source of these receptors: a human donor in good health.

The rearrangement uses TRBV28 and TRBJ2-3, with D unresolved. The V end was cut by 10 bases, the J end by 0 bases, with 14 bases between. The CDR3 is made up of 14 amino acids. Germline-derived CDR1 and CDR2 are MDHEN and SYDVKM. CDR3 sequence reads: CANTPPVSTDTQYF. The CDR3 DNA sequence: TGTGCCAACACACCCCCTGTTAGCACAGATACGCAGTATTTT.

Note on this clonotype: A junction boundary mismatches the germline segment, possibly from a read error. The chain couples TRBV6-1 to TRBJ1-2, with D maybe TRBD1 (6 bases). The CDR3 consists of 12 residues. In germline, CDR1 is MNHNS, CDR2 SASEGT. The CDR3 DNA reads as TGTGCCAGCAGGGAAGGACAGTACGGCTACACCTTC. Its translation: CASREGQYGYTF.

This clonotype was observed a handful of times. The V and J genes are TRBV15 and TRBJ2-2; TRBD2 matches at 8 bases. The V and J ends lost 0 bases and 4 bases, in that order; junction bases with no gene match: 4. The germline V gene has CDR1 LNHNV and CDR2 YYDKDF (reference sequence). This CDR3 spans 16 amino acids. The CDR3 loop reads CATSRDRGGLTGELFF. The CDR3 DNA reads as TGTGCCACCAGCAGAGATCGGGGGGGTCTCACCGGGGAGCTGTTTTTT. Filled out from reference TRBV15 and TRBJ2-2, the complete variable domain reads DAMVIQNPRYQVTQFGKPVTLSCSQTLNHNVMYWYQQKSSQAPKLLFHYYDKDFNNEADTPDNFQSRRPNTSFCFLDIRSPGLGDTAMYLCATSRDRGGLTGELFFGEGSRLTVL.

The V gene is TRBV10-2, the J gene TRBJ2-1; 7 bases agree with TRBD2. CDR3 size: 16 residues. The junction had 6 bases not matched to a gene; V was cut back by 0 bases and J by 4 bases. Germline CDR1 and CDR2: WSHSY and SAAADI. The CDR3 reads CASSESGGGGYNEQFF. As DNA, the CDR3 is TGCGCCAGCAGTGAGTCGGGCGGGGGAGGATACAATGAGCAGTTCTTC.

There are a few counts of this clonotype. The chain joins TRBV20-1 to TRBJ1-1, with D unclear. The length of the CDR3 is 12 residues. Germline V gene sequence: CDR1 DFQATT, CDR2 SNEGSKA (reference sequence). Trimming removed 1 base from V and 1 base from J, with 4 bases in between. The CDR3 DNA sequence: TGCAGTGCTAGAGTGCAGAACACTGAAGCTTTCTTT. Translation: CSARVQNTEAFF.

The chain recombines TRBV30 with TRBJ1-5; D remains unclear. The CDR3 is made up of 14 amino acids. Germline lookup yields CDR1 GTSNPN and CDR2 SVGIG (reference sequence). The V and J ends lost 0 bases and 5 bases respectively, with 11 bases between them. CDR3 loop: CAWSVPGYHQPQHF. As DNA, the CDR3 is TGTGCCTGGAGTGTACCCGGGTACCATCAGCCCCAGCATTTT.

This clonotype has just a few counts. The CDR3 bases are TGTGCCATCAGGAGACTAGCGGGAGGCTACTACGAGCAGTACTTC. Translated: CAIRRLAGGYYEQYF. The rearrangement uses TRBV10-3 and TRBJ2-7, with 13 bases fitting TRBD2. J was trimmed by 3 bases and V by 6 bases; bases with no gene match: 5. CDR1 and CDR2 from the germline V gene are ENHRY and SYGVKD. The CDR3 is made up of 15 amino acids.

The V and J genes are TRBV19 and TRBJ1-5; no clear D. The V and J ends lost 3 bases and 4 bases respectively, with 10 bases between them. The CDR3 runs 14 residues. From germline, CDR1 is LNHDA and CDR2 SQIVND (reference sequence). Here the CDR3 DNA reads TGTGCCAGTAGTATTCCCGCAGTTAATCAGCCCCAGCATTTT. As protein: CASSIPAVNQPQHF. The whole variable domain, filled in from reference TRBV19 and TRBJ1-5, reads DGGITQSPKYLFRKEGQNVTLSCEQNLNHDAMYWYRQDPGQGLRLIYYSQIVNDFQKGDIAEGYSVSREKKESFPLTVTSAQKNPTAFYLCASSIPAVNQPQHFGDGTRLSIL.

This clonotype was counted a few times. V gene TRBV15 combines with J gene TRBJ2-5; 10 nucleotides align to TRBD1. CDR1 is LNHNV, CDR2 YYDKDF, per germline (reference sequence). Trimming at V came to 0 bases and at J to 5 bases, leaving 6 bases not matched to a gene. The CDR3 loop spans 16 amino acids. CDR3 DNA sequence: TGTGCCACCAGCAGAGACAGGACAGGGGGAGGGGAGACCCAGTACTTC. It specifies CATSRDRTGGGETQYF.

The CDR3 DNA reads as TGTGCCAGCAGCCTGTCGGGCAGGGGGCGGTATGGCTACACCTTC. This sequence encodes CASSLSGRGRYGYTF. V is TRBV7-2 and J is TRBJ1-2; 8 nucleotides align to TRBD1. The CDR3 length is 15 residues. The germline CDR1 and CDR2 sequences are SGHTA and FQGNSA. V was pared by 5 bases and J by 5 bases, with 10 bases of the junction left unmatched.

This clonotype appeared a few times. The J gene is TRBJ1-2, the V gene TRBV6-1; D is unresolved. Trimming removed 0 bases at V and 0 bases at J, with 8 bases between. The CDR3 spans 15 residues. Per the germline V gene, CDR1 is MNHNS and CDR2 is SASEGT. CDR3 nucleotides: TGTGCCAGCAGTGAAGCAAACCATGCTAACTATGGCTACACCTTC. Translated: CASSEANHANYGYTF.

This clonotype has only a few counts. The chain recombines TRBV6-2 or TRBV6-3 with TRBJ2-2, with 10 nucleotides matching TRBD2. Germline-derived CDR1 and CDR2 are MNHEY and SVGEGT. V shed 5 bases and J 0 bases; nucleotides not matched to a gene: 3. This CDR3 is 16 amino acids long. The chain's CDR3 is CASSRGLAANTGELFF. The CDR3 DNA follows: TGTGCCAGCAGTAGAGGACTAGCGGCGAACACCGGGGAGCTGTTTTTT.

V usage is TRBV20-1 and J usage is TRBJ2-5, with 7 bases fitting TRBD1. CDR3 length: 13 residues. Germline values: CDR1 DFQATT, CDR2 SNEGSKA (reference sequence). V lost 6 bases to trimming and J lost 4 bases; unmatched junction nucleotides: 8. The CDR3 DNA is TGCAGTGCGTATCGACAGGGTCGAGAGACCCAGTACTTC. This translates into CSAYRQGRETQYF.

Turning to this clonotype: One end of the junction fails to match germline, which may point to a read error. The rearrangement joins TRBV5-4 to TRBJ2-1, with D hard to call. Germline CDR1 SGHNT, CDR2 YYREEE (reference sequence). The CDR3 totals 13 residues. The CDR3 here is CASSLVGYNGQFF. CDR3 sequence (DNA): TGTGCCAGCAGCTTGGTGGGCTACAATGGGCAGTTCTTC.

The CDR3 coding sequence is TGCAGCCTCAAGAGGGGACAGGGGCCCATTCAGTACTTC. This encodes CSLKRGQGPIQYF. The chain is built from TRBV20-1 and TRBJ2-4, with TRBD1 identical over 10 bases. Germline CDR1 DFQATT, CDR2 SNEGSKA (reference sequence). The CDR3 totals 13 residues.

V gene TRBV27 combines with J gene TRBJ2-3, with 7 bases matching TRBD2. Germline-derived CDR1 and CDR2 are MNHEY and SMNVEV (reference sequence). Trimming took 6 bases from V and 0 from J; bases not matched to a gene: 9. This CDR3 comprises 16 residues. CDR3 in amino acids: CASRTRAGTSTDTQYF. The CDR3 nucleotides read TGTGCCAGCAGGACCCGAGCGGGAACTAGCACAGATACGCAGTATTTT.

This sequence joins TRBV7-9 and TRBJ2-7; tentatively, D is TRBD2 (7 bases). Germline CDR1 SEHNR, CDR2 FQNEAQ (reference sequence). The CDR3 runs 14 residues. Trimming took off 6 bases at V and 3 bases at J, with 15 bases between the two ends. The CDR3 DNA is TGTGCCAGCAGTCGAGAGGGGGGGAACTACGAGCAGTACTTC. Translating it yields CASSREGGNYEQYF.

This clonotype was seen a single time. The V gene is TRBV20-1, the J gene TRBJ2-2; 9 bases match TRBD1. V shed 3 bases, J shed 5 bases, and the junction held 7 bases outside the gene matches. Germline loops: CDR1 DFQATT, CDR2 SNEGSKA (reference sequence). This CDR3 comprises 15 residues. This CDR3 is CSASPDRGWTGELFF. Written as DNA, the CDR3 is TGCAGTGCTAGCCCGGACAGGGGATGGACCGGGGAGCTGTTTTTT.

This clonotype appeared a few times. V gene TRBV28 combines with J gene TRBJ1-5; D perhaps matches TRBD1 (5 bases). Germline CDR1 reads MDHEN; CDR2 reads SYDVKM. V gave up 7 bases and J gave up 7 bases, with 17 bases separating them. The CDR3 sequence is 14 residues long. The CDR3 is CASKGLPLPQPQHF. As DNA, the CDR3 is TGTGCCAGCAAGGGGCTCCCTCTCCCACAGCCCCAGCATTTT.

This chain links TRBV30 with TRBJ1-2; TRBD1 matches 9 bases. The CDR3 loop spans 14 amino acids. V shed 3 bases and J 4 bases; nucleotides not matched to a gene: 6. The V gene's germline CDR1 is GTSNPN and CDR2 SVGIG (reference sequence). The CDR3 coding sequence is TGTGCCTGGAGCATCCGGGACAGGGTCTATGGCTACACCTTC. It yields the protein CAWSIRDRVYGYTF. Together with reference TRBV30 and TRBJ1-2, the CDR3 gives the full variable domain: SQTIHQWPATLVQPVGSPLSLECTVEGTSNPNLYWYRQAAGRGLQLLFYSVGIGQISSEVPQNLSASRPQDRQFILSSKKLLLSDSGFYLCAWSIRDRVYGYTFGSGTRLTVV.

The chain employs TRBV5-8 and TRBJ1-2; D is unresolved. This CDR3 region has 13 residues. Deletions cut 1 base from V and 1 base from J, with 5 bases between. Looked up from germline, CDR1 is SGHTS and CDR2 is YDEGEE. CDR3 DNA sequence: TGTGCCAGCAGCTTGCGACTTAACTATGGCTACACCTTC. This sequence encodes CASSLRLNYGYTF.

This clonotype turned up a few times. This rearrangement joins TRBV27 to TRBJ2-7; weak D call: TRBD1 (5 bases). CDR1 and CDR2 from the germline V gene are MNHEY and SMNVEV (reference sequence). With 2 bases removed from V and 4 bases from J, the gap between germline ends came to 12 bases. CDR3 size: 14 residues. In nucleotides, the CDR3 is TGTGCCAGCAGTTTAAGGCAGGGATCATACGAGCAGTACTTC. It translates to CASSLRQGSYEQYF.

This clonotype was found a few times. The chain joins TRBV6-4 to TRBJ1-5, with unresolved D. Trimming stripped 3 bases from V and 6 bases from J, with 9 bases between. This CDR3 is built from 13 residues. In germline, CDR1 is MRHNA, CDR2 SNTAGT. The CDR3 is CASSEDYSQPQHF. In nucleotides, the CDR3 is TGTGCCAGCAGTGAAGATTATAGTCAGCCCCAGCATTTT.

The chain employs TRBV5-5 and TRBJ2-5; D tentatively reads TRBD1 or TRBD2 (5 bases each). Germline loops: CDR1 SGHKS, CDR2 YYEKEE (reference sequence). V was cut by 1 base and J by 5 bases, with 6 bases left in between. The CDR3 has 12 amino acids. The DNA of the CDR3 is TGTGCCAGCAGCTTGTGGGGGGAGACCCAGTACTTC. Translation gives CASSLWGETQYF.

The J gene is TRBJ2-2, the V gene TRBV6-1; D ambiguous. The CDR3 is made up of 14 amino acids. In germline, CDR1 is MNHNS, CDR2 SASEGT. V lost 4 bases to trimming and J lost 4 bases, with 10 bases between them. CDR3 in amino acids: CASSGAESTGELFF. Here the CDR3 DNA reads TGTGCCAGCAGTGGGGCAGAGAGCACCGGGGAGCTGTTTTTT.

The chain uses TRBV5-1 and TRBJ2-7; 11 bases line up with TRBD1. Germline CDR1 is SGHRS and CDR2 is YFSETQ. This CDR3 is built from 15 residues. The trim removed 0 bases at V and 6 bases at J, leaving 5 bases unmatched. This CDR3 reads CASSLVRTGGPEQYF. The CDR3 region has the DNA TGCGCCAGCAGCTTGGTTAGGACAGGGGGCCCCGAGCAGTACTTC.

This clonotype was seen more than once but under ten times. The DNA of the CDR3 is TGCAGTGCTAGAGGGGGACTAGGAGAAAATGAGCAGTTCTTC. It specifies CSARGGLGENEQFF. The rearrangement uses TRBV20-1 and TRBJ2-1, with 8 bases fitting TRBD2. The V gene's germline CDR1 is DFQATT and CDR2 SNEGSKA (reference sequence). Germline trimming cut 1 base from V and 7 bases from J; bases unmatched to any gene: 6. The CDR3 contains 14 residues.